This T cell receptor beta chain emerged from a study of somatic mutations in cytotoxic T cells in rheumatoid arthritis. V was cut by 2 bases and J by 2 bases, with 16 bases left in between. The CDR3 consists of 17 residues. Germline loops: CDR1 SGHAT, CDR2 FQNNGV. Profiled with immunoSEQ multiplex PCR; TCRdb holds only in-frame clones, not every one. The table lists 15,000 to 20,000 clones, roughly 70% of them singletons. Sequencing was performed on CD8+ T cells sorted from blood. The chain recombines TRBV11-2 with TRBJ2-1; D is perhaps TRBD2 (6 bases). This receptor was taken from a man in his sixties in good health. CDR3 protein: CASSLYSGRRAYNEQFF. In DNA form, the CDR3 reads TGTGCCAGCAGCTTATATTCCGGGAGAAGGGCCTACAATGAGCAGTTCTTC.